This TCR beta chain stems from a study of human T cells and chemical hapten exposure. As for the study in general: The patients, most of them female, presented with alopecia areata, totalis or universalis. Slight differences in pooled library volume were the main source of varying TCR yields across samples. General study results and limits: Every donor had alopecia, and their immune response may therefore differ from healthy people's.

The time point: pre-sensitization, week 0. Treatment meaning: therapeutic diphenylcyclopropenone sensitization with weekly scalp DPC. In every case, blood was obtained before the patch test was applied. V was shortened by 0 bases and J by 6 bases, with 6 bases between the two germline ends. CDR3 length: 13 residues. The germline V gene has CDR1 LGHNA and CDR2 YSLEER. TCRdb reanalysed the RACE reads using MiXCR and keeps one entry per CDR3 protein. The sample has tens of thousands of distinct CDR3 sequences, about 8.9% seen once; the top ten hold around 3.9%. Remarks on this clonotype: Its antigen is unknown.

This sequence joins TRBV4-3 and TRBJ2-1; D ambiguous. The receptor was derived from a woman between 40 and 50 years old with alopecia areata. Some clones in this sample may be carry-over from other donors' samples. The sequencing used whole blood, collected in connection with sensitization to the hapten diphenylcyclopropenone (DPC). CDR3 in amino acids: CASSQEVSNEQFF. The CDR3 DNA sequence: TGCGCCAGCAGCCAAGAAGTTTCCAATGAGCAGTTCTTC.